This TCR beta chain is drawn from a study of early T cells in non-severe SARS-CoV-2 infection. One entry per CDR3 protein results from TCRdb running MiXCR on the 5' RACE reads. This sample has around 76,000 distinct CDR3 sequences, with around 11% found just once. The V and J ends lost 6 bases and 4 bases respectively, with 19 bases between them. Germline loops: CDR1 MNHEY, CDR2 SVGEGT. This CDR3 comprises 16 residues. This sequence was found in an adult who was a healthcare worker with PCR-confirmed SARS-CoV-2 infection or an uninfected control (not recorded which). The sample comprised whole blood. This sequence joins TRBV6-2 or TRBV6-3 and TRBJ2-1; tentative D call: TRBD1 (5 bases). The CDR3 loop reads CASRTTFQRQYNEQFF. The DNA for the CDR3 is TGTGCCAGCAGAACCACTTTTCAGAGACAGTACAATGAGCAGTTCTTC.